This TCR beta chain was recovered during a study of neurological immune-mediated disorders. Germline CDR1 reads MNHGY; CDR2 reads SAAAGT. This CDR3 contains 12 residues. Germline trimming cut 6 bases from V and 9 bases from J; bases unmatched to any gene: 3. In this sample, this clonotype turned up many times. cDNA synthesis was performed by 5'RACE with 10-nucleotide random UMIs. TCRdb re-analysed the 5' RACE reads in MiXCR, keeping a single row per CDR3 protein. Of roughly 27,000 distinct CDR3 sequences in the sample, almost 2.5% were seen once. This receptor was obtained from a woman between 50 and 59 years old with multiple sclerosis. The chain couples TRBV6-8 to TRBJ2-1, with 9 bases identical to TRBD1. The source material was PBMCs. In DNA, the CDR3 is TGTGCCAGCAGCCCGGGACAGGGTGAGCAGTTCTTC. Its protein product is CASSPGQGEQFF.